This T cell receptor (beta chain) came from a study of blood T cell repertoires in COVID-19. Study summary: Acute and convalescent COVID-19 samples came from the United States, Italy and Spain. From T cells, B-cell-depleted T cells, or PBMCs came the material, which was cDNA or gDNA.

The CDR3 covers 13 residues. The ends were cut back, 8 bases at V and 4 bases at J, with 14 bases in the middle. Germline loops: CDR1 MNHEY, CDR2 SMNVEV (reference sequence). In the original workflow: Amplification of reference gene primers provided the estimated nucleated cell counts. Clones were sequenced by immunoSEQ multiplex PCR, and TCRdb holds only the in-frame ones, with some missing. V and J calls and clone size are given by that table; D and trimming were obtained from the DNA. The sample consists of roughly 97,000 clones, approximately 80% of them appearing once. This chain connects TRBV27 to TRBJ1-1; possible D gene TRBD1, 6 bases. The specimen sequenced was peripheral blood. The clonotype comes from a man between 60 and 70 years old with acute or convalescent COVID-19. CDR3 DNA: TGTGCCAGCCATTACAGGGAGACCACTGAAGCTTTCTTT. It yields the protein CASHYRETTEAFF.